The sequence of this T cell receptor beta chain was determined in a study of T cell changes during pregnancy in multiple sclerosis. Clones were read by immunoSEQ multiplex PCR, and TCRdb kept only the in-frame ones, dropping some. The sample has tens of thousands of clones, under 95% seen once. J lost 8 bases, V lost 4 bases, and 5 bases had no gene match. Germline V gives CDR1 PRHDT, CDR2 FYEKMQ (reference sequence). The CDR3 has 14 residues. This chain joins TRBV13 and TRBJ1-3; 10 bases match TRBD1. This receptor was identified in a female donor in good health, enrolled as a control in a pregnancy study. This material consisted of CD4+ T cells from peripheral blood mononuclear cells, taken in the second trimester of pregnancy. CDR3 sequence: CASSSRDRGYTIYF. The CDR3 bases are TGTGCCAGCAGCTCCCGGGACAGGGGATACACCATATATTTT.